Presented here are 17 T cell receptor beta chains from one specimen sequenced in a study of control samples from healthy donors and cancer patients. TCRdb's table, derived via immunoSEQ multiplex PCR, lists solely in-frame clones and lacks some. The table lists 120,000 or so clones, approximately 90% of them singletons. Material for sequencing was blood. These receptor sequences come from a man aged 18-30 years in good health.

The chain joins TRBV5-1 to TRBJ1-1, with TRBD1 as a possible D gene (5 bases). This CDR3 is 15 amino acids long. CDR1 SGHRS and CDR2 YFSETQ come from the germline V gene. V was pared by 4 bases and J by 3 bases, with 16 bases between. CDR3 amino acids: CASSPGGRGDTEAFF. The CDR3 DNA follows: TGCGCCAGCAGCCCTGGCGGTCGGGGGGACACTGAAGCTTTCTTT.

The genes are TRBV29-1 and TRBJ1-2; no firm D call. CDR3 size: 13 residues. Trimming shortened V by 4 bases and J by 7 bases, and 16 bases separated the two germline ends. Germline CDR1 is SQVTM and CDR2 is ANQGSEA. The CDR3 here is CSVAPATEVGYTF. The CDR3 DNA sequence: TGCAGCGTTGCTCCTGCAACAGAGGTTGGCTACACCTTC.

The CDR3 DNA reads TGTGCCAGCAGGCAACGGGGGGGGGTTAGCACAGATACGCAGTATTTT. Translated, it gives CASRQRGGVSTDTQYF. The J gene is TRBJ2-3, the V gene TRBV2, with 8 positions matching TRBD2. J lost 0 bases, V lost 6 bases, and 8 bases had no gene match. Germline V gene sequence: CDR1 SNHLY, CDR2 FYNNEI. CDR3 length equals 16 residues.

DNA of the CDR3: TGCGCCAGCAGCCTCTCGACGGCGAGCTCCTATAATTCACCCCTCCACTTT. This translates into CASSLSTASSYNSPLHF. This chain joins TRBV5-1 and TRBJ1-6; no clear D gene. Germline assignment: CDR1 SGHRS and CDR2 YFSETQ. Trimming removed 4 bases at V and 0 bases at J, with 14 bases between. The CDR3 has 17 amino acids. The full variable domain, rest sourced from reference TRBV5-1 and TRBJ1-6, is KAGVTQTPRYLIKTRGQQVTLSCSPISGHRSVSWYQQTPGQGLQFLFEYFSETQRNKGNFPGRFSGRQFSNSRSEMNVSTLELGDSALYLCASSLSTASSYNSPLHFGNGTRLTVT.

CDR3 in amino acids: CASSQEVGQGVPNTQYF. In DNA form, the CDR3 reads TGTGCCAGCAGCCAAGAGGTCGGACAGGGGGTTCCGAATACGCAGTATTTT. The chain carries TRBV3-1 (or the pseudogene TRBV3-2) and TRBJ2-3, with TRBD1 matching 10 bases. Losses at the gene ends were 0 bases for V and 7 bases for J; bases not matched to a gene: 10. Per the germline V gene, CDR1 is LGHDT and CDR2 is YNNKEL (reference sequence). This CDR3 contains 17 residues.

The chain is built from TRBV19 and TRBJ2-2; 10 bases agree with TRBD1. This CDR3 comprises 15 residues. The junction had 1 base not matched to a gene; V was cut back by 4 bases and J by 2 bases. CDR1 LNHDA and CDR2 SQIVND come from the germline V gene (reference sequence). The CDR3 is CASSRDRGNTGELFF. The CDR3 nucleotides are TGTGCCAGTAGTAGGGACAGGGGCAACACCGGGGAGCTGTTTTTT.

About this clone: Other DNA sequences in the sample encode the same CDR3. J is TRBJ1-1 and V is TRBV19; tentatively, D is TRBD1 (6 bases). V was pared by 11 bases and J by 0 bases, with 25 bases between. The CDR3 extends over 17 amino acids. Germline CDR1 is LNHDA and CDR2 is SQIVND (reference sequence). The CDR3 sequence: CARRPGSVGGMNTEAFF. CDR3 DNA: TGTGCCCGGAGACCAGGGTCGGTAGGGGGAATGAACACTGAAGCTTTCTTT.

This clone appeared a few times. The V and J genes are TRBV14 and TRBJ1-6, with D possibly TRBD1 on 5 matching bases. The CDR3 covers 15 residues. The germline gives CDR1 SGHDN, CDR2 FVKESK. Trimming took 5 bases from V and 9 from J, leaving 17 bases between them. The CDR3 loop is CASSSKGEGRSPLHF. Written as DNA, the CDR3 is TGTGCCAGCAGCTCGAAAGGAGAGGGGCGTTCACCCCTCCACTTT.

The chain links TRBV2 to TRBJ2-2, with no clear D. Trimming took off 6 bases at V and 4 bases at J, with 9 bases between the two ends. Germline V CDR1 and CDR2: SNHLY, FYNNEI. The CDR3 is 13 residues long. The CDR3 sequence is CASRFSGTGELFF. In nucleotides, the CDR3 is TGTGCCAGCAGATTTTCGGGCACCGGGGAGCTGTTTTTT.

The rearrangement joins TRBV3-1 (or the pseudogene TRBV3-2) to TRBJ1-2, with TRBD1 matching 8 bases. Germline V CDR1 and CDR2: LGHDT, YNNKEL (reference sequence). CDR3 length: 15 residues. Germline trimming cut 2 bases from V and 4 bases from J; bases unmatched to any gene: 6. Here the CDR3 DNA reads TGTGCCAGCAGCCAAACGACAGGGGCGGCCTATGGCTACACCTTC. This codes for CASSQTTGAAYGYTF.

The chain joins TRBV5-1 to TRBJ2-1; 10 nucleotides align to TRBD2. This CDR3 has 15 residues. Per germline, CDR1 SGHRS and CDR2 YFSETQ. V lost 7 bases and J lost 5; bases outside the gene matches: 9. CDR3 DNA: TGCGCCAGCCACCCGGCTAGCGGGGGAAACAATGAGCAGTTCTTC. This gives the protein CASHPASGGNNEQFF.

This chain uses TRBV12-3 or TRBV12-4 with TRBJ2-7; the D gene is possibly TRBD1 (5 bases). Trimming took off 6 bases at V and 5 bases at J, with 11 bases between the two ends. This CDR3 region has 12 residues. CDR3 protein: CASSIRGDEQYF. The DNA for the CDR3 is TGTGCCAGCAGCATTAGGGGTGACGAGCAGTACTTC.

V and J are TRBV21-1 and TRBJ2-3; TRBD1 reflects the table's D call only, with no check against the DNA. TRBV21-1 is a recognized pseudogene. This CDR3 contains 17 residues. The chain's CDR3 is CASSKVCREGSTDTQYF. CDR3 nucleotide sequence: TGTGCCAGCAGCAAAGTTTGCAGGGAAGGGAGCACAGATACGCAGTATTTT.

The rearrangement uses TRBV2 and TRBJ1-2, with 7 positions matching TRBD1. Germline V gene sequence: CDR1 SNHLY, CDR2 FYNNEI. The CDR3 length is 14 residues. With 2 bases clipped from V and 5 bases from J, the junction kept 5 bases outside the gene matches. For the CDR3, the DNA is TGTGCCAGCAGTGAAAGGGGGACAGATTATGGCTACACCTTC. Its translation is CASSERGTDYGYTF.

V gene TRBV18 combines with J gene TRBJ1-4; TRBD1 matches at 7 bases. The germline V gene encodes CDR1 KGHSH and CDR2 LQKENI. V shed 3 bases, J shed 8 bases, and the junction held 9 bases outside the gene matches. CDR3 length: 15 amino acids. CDR3 sequence: CASSPQTGYREKLFF. In nucleotides, the CDR3 is TGTGCCAGCTCACCTCAGACAGGGTACCGCGAAAAACTGTTTTTT.

In its sample, this clone was seen once. The chain employs TRBV3-1 (or the pseudogene TRBV3-2) and TRBJ1-4; 7 nucleotides match TRBD1. The germline gives CDR1 LGHDT, CDR2 YNNKEL (reference sequence). The ends lost 3 bases at V and 5 bases at J; junction bases unmatched: 6. CDR3 size: 15 residues. This CDR3 is CASSHPGQQNEKLFF. CDR3 coding DNA: TGTGCCAGCAGCCACCCGGGACAGCAAAATGAAAAACTGTTTTTT.

The chain uses TRBV24-1 and TRBJ2-2; D ambiguous. Between the trimmed V and J ends, which lost 5 bases and 2 bases, there was a span of 2 bases. Germline lookup yields CDR1 KGHDR and CDR2 SFDVKD. The CDR3 covers 12 residues. The CDR3 sequence is CATSGNTGELFF. The CDR3 bases are TGTGCCACCAGTGGAAACACCGGGGAGCTGTTTTTT.